Below are 12 T cell receptor beta chains sequenced from a single sample in a study of blood T cells in healthy people across ages. The use of a sample-barcoded 5' primer and a J-beta primer mix characterized a second PCR of roughly 7 to 12 cycles. TCRdb reprocessed the 5' RACE reads via MiXCR and lists one record per CDR3 protein. The table shows roughly 830,000 distinct CDR3 sequences, with about 62% occurring only once. The sequenced sample was blood. The source is a man aged 25 to 45 in good health.

This clonotype has just one count. The V gene is TRBV3-1, the J gene TRBJ2-4, with D maybe TRBD2 (5 bases). Germline loops: CDR1 LGHDT, CDR2 YNNKEL (reference sequence). V lost 1 base and J lost 13, with 17 bases in between. This CDR3 is 14 amino acids long. CDR3 coding DNA: TGTGCCAGCAGCCAAGGGTTTAGCGACTACGAACAGTACTTC. It yields the protein CASSQGFSDYEQYF.

The J gene is TRBJ2-1, the V gene TRBV27, with 8 bases fitting TRBD2. This CDR3 spans 14 amino acids. Germline CDR1 is MNHEY and CDR2 is SMNVEV (reference sequence). With 6 bases clipped from V and 3 bases from J, the junction kept 4 bases outside the gene matches. This chain's CDR3 is CASRSGGNYNEQFF. The CDR3, as DNA: TGTGCCAGCAGGAGCGGGGGTAACTACAATGAGCAGTTCTTC.

The V call is TRBV5-1, the J call TRBJ2-5; D is perhaps TRBD2 (6 bases). Trimming stripped 4 bases from V and 4 bases from J, with 17 bases between. The CDR3 is made up of 15 amino acids. The germline CDR1 and CDR2 sequences are SGHRS and YFSETQ. The CDR3 protein is CASSQTSGTGETQYF. CDR3 coding DNA: TGCGCCAGCAGCCAGACTAGTGGCACGGGAGAGACCCAGTACTTC.

The chain recombines TRBV7-2 with TRBJ2-3, with D perhaps matching TRBD2 (7 bases). Looked up from germline, CDR1 is SGHTA and CDR2 is FQGNSA. V lost 0 bases and J lost 2, with 12 bases in between. This CDR3 region has 16 residues. CDR3 DNA: TGTGCCAGCAGCTTAGCGGGGGGGCAGAACACAGATACGCAGTATTTT. Translated: CASSLAGGQNTDTQYF.

The CDR3 sequence: CASAQVQETQYF. The CDR3 DNA reads TGTGCCAGCGCACAGGTCCAAGAGACCCAGTACTTC. J is TRBJ2-5 and V is TRBV6-2 or TRBV6-3; perhaps TRBD1 as D (5 bases). The germline V and J ends were trimmed by 8 bases and 1 base, with 8 bases remaining between them. The CDR3 length is 12 residues. Looked up from germline, CDR1 is MNHEY and CDR2 is SVGEGT.

This clonotype was picked up many times. This chain links TRBV4-3 with TRBJ1-1, with D unresolved. Germline V gene sequence: CDR1 LGHNA, CDR2 YSLEER. The V and J ends lost 2 bases and 5 bases respectively, with 9 bases between them. The length of the CDR3 is 13 residues. CDR3 amino acids: CASSQSKKTEAFF. For the CDR3, the DNA is TGCGCCAGCAGCCAATCAAAGAAAACTGAAGCTTTCTTT.

The rearrangement links TRBV7-2 to TRBJ2-1, with 9 bases matching TRBD2. This CDR3 contains 16 residues. The germline V gene has CDR1 SGHTA and CDR2 FQGNSA. The ends lost 4 bases at V and 1 base at J; junction bases unmatched: 5. Here the CDR3 reads CASSSPSGDSYNEQFF. CDR3 nucleotide sequence: TGTGCCAGCAGCTCCCCTAGCGGGGATTCCTACAATGAGCAGTTCTTC.

This clonotype was counted between two and nine times. The J gene is TRBJ1-2, the V gene TRBV11-1; no definite D call. Germline CDR1 is SGHAT and CDR2 is FQDESV (reference sequence). CDR3 length: 13 residues. The V end was cut by 1 base, the J end by 4 bases, with 7 bases between. The CDR3 DNA follows: TGTGCCAGCAGCTTAGTTGGGCGCTATGGCTACACCTTC. It yields the protein CASSLVGRYGYTF. Supplemented by reference TRBV11-1 and TRBJ1-2, the full variable domain reads EAEVAQSPRYKITEKSQAVAFWCDPISGHATLYWYRQILGQGPELLVQFQDESVVDDSQLPKDRFSAERLKGVDSTLKIQPAELGDSAMYLCASSLVGRYGYTFGSGTRLTVV.

A few counts support this clonotype. The chain is built from TRBV27 and TRBJ1-4; 7 nucleotides agree with TRBD1. CDR1 is MNHEY and CDR2 is SMNVEV in the germline V gene (reference sequence). V was pared by 0 bases and J by 7 bases, with 8 bases of the junction left unmatched. The CDR3 consists of 16 residues. The CDR3, as DNA: TGTGCCAGCAGTTTATCCGTCGCGACAGGGACTGAAAAACTGTTTTTT. Its protein product is CASSLSVATGTEKLFF.

The chain has TRBV30 and TRBJ2-1, with unresolved D. This CDR3 is built from 11 residues. V shed 0 bases and J shed 3 bases, with 0 bases lying between them. The germline gives CDR1 GTSNPN, CDR2 SVGIG (reference sequence). The CDR3 here is CAWSVYNEQFF. The CDR3 DNA follows: TGTGCCTGGAGTGTCTACAATGAGCAGTTCTTC.

The J gene is TRBJ2-7, the V gene TRBV4-3; 8 bases fit TRBD1. The germline V gene encodes CDR1 LGHNA and CDR2 YSLEER. This CDR3 has 15 residues. The V and J ends lost 3 bases and 0 bases, in that order; junction bases with no gene match: 4. CDR3 coding DNA: TGCGCCAGCAGCCACCGACAGGGGAGCTCCTACGAGCAGTACTTC. It codes for CASSHRQGSSYEQYF.

Points on this clonotype: One end of the junction fails to match germline, which may point to a read error. V gene TRBV6-2 or TRBV6-3 combines with J gene TRBJ1-1; no clear D gene. CDR1 and CDR2 from the germline V gene are MNHEY and SVGEGT. The CDR3 contains 13 residues. CDR3 sequence: CASRKSENTEAFF. The CDR3, as DNA: TGTGCCAGCAGAAAGTCAGAGAACACTGAGGCTTTCTTT.